This is a list of T cell receptor beta chains from one sample in a study of blood T cell repertoires in COVID-19. The assay was immunoSEQ multiplex PCR, and TCRdb's table has in-frame clones only and misses some. Seen here are 200,000 to 250,000 clones, roughly 80% observed once, and the top ten hold approximately 4.8%. Sequenced material: peripheral blood. Receptor source: a woman aged 65 to 85 with acute or convalescent COVID-19. CDR3s include the opening cysteine and the closing phenylalanine or tryptophan. The order of the fields is J gene, clone size, D gene, V gene, CDR3 DNA, CDR3 protein. The D gene is left open where the match is weak. The listing skips clone size in some rows; elsewhere it reads once, few, many or a size class.

>TRBJ2-3|NA|TRBD1|TRBV14
TGTGCCAGCAGCCAAAGTCAGGGGGCGATTGCAGATACGCAGTATTTT
CASSQSQGAIADTQYF
>TRBJ1-2|NA|NA|TRBV18
TGTGCCAGCTCACCATTGGGGACTGATGGCTACACCTTC
CASSPLGTDGYTF
>TRBJ1-1|NA|TRBD1|TRBV27
TGTGCCAGCAGTTTAAAACAGGGGAGGATGAACACTGAAGCTTTCTTT
CASSLKQGRMNTEAFF
>TRBJ2-7|many|TRBD1|TRBV5-8
TGTGCCAGCAGCTTGGAGACAGGGGGCGATTCCTACGAGCAGTACTTC
CASSLETGGDSYEQYF
>TRBJ1-2|NA|NA|TRBV27
TGTGCCAGCAAACAGCAGGGCCCCTATGGCTACACCTTC
CASKQQGPYGYTF
>TRBJ2-5|NA|TRBD2|TRBV4-1
TGCGCCAGCAGCCAAGAGCCGAGCGGGGGGGCCCGAGAGACCCAGTACTTC
CASSQEPSGGARETQYF
>TRBJ2-7|NA|TRBD2|TRBV19
TGTGCCAGTAGTGCCCATCTTAGCGGGGGGGCCTACGAGCAGTACTTC
CASSAHLSGGAYEQYF
>TRBJ1-3|NA|NA|TRBV27
TGTGCCAGCAGTTCTTCAGGGTTCACTGGAAACACCATATATTTT
CASSSSGFTGNTIYF
>TRBJ1-1|NA|NA|TRBV6-2/TRBV6-3
TGTGCCAGCAGTAAACTAAACATGAACACTGAAGCTTTCTTT
CASSKLNMNTEAFF
>TRBJ2-2|once|NA|TRBV6-5
TGTGCCAGCAGGTTCAGGGTCACCGGGGAGCTGTTTTTT
CASRFRVTGELFF
>TRBJ1-1|NA|NA|TRBV14
TGTGCCAGCAGCCCACGGGGGGGGACTGAAGCTTTCTTT
CASSPRGGTEAFF
>TRBJ1-2|NA|NA|TRBV19
TGTGCCAGTAGTACAACAGGGTCCGGCTACACCTTC
CASSTTGSGYTF
>TRBJ1-5|few|NA|TRBV7-9
TGTGCCAGCAGCCGAAGCGGTCTGCTGAATCAGCCCCAGCATTTT
CASSRSGLLNQPQHF
>TRBJ2-7|NA|NA|TRBV5-1
TGCGCCAGCAGCCCCGGACAGCAAACCTACGAGCAGTACTTC
CASSPGQQTYEQYF
>TRBJ2-5|NA|TRBD2|TRBV6-1
TGTGCCAGCAGTGAAGTAGCGGGTACCCAAGAGACCCAGTACTTC
CASSEVAGTQETQYF
>TRBJ2-3|NA|TRBD2|TRBV27
TGTGCCAGCAGTTTAGGGGCGGGAGGAAATACAGATACGCAGTATTTT
CASSLGAGGNTDTQYF
>TRBJ2-5|NA|NA|TRBV4-2
TGTGCCAGCAGCCAAGACAGGCCCCGAGAGACCCAGTACTTC
CASSQDRPRETQYF
>TRBJ2-5|NA|TRBD1|TRBV5-1
TGCGCCAGCAGCTCGGGACAGCTCCAAGAGACCCAGTACTTC
CASSSGQLQETQYF
>TRBJ1-1|NA|NA|TRBV24-1
TGTGCCAGCGGGGCAGGGAATGAAGCTTTCTTT
CASGAGNEAFF
>TRBJ2-1|NA|TRBD2|TRBV10-1
TGCGCCAGCAGTGACCCTAGCGGGCGTGGGCAGTTCTTC
CASSDPSGRGQFF
>TRBJ1-2|NA|TRBD1|TRBV6-5
TGTGCCAGCCAAGCTCAGAGGACAGGGGCTCATGGCTACACCTTC
CASQAQRTGAHGYTF
>TRBJ1-2|few|TRBD1|TRBV6-5
TGTGCCAGCAGGGTGGGACAGGGAGGAGGCTACACCTTC
CASRVGQGGGYTF
>TRBJ1-1|NA|NA|TRBV5-8
TGTGCCAGCAGCTTGGCCGAGGGCCGCGCTTTCTTT
CASSLAEGRAFF
>TRBJ1-3|few|NA|TRBV28
TGTGCCAGCAGTTTGGGCAATTTGGCTGGAAACACCATATATTTT
CASSLGNLAGNTIYF
>TRBJ1-5|NA|NA|TRBV7-8
TGTGCCAGCAGCTTAGCTTTCCGGAATCAGCCCCAGCATTTT
CASSLAFRNQPQHF
>TRBJ2-2|once|TRBD2|TRBV7-9
TGTGCCAGCAGCCCGACTAGCTACACCGGGGAGCTGTTTTTT
CASSPTSYTGELFF
>TRBJ2-7|once|NA|TRBV5-4
TGTGCCAGCAAAGACGGGGAAAGCTCCTACGAGCAGTACTTC
CASKDGESSYEQYF
>TRBJ1-6|NA|NA|TRBV25-1
TGTGCCAGCAGTGAAATAGGAGGGGCCGGGTCACCCCTCCACTTT
CASSEIGGAGSPLHF
>TRBJ1-5|few|NA|TRBV6-2/TRBV6-3
TGTGCCAGCAGTTATATCCTTAGCAATCAGCCCCAGCATTTT
CASSYILSNQPQHF
>TRBJ1-6|NA|TRBD1|TRBV4-3
TGCGCCAGCAGCGAAACCCGGGACAGGGGAAATTCACCCCTCCACTTT
CASSETRDRGNSPLHF